These 9 T cell receptor beta chains were all obtained from the same sample, sequenced in a study of T-cell memory formation after mild COVID-19. MiXCR, run by TCRdb on the 5' RACE reads, gives a single entry per CDR3 protein. The data show a few hundred thousand distinct CDR3 sequences, 20% to 25% seen once. Specimen: PBMCs or a T cell subset sorted from them (not recorded which). The source is an adult woman who had mild COVID-19 (a few samples of this study predate the infection). Cell type and time point are not known.

This clonotype came up a few times. CDR3: CASSVYRDKPQHF. CDR3 in DNA: TGTGCCAGCAGCGTTTACCGGGACAAACCCCAGCATTTT. V gene TRBV2 combines with J gene TRBJ1-5; possible D gene TRBD1, 6 bases. The V gene lost 6 bases and the J gene lost 10 bases, with 16 bases spanning the gap. Germline CDR1 reads SNHLY; CDR2 reads FYNNEI. The CDR3 is made up of 13 amino acids.

The chain joins TRBV28 to TRBJ2-4; 11 positions agree with TRBD2. V lost 4 bases to trimming and J lost 1 base; unmatched junction nucleotides: 9. CDR1 and CDR2 (germline): MDHEN, SYDVKM. The CDR3 runs 18 residues. The CDR3 region is CASSSSGGPRFAKNIQYF. CDR3 sequence (DNA): TGTGCCAGCAGTTCTAGCGGGGGGCCTCGTTTTGCCAAAAACATTCAGTACTTC.

In this sample, this clonotype turned up a few times. J is TRBJ2-7 and V is TRBV12-3 or TRBV12-4; TRBD1 might be the D (7 bases). V shed 8 bases and J shed 1 base, with 18 bases lying between them. This CDR3 contains 15 residues. The DNA for the CDR3 is TGTGCCAGCGCTGGGGCAGGGGGGTTTTCCTACGAGCAGTACTTC. The encoded protein is CASAGAGGFSYEQYF.

This clonotype came up a few times. The chain carries TRBV20-1 and TRBJ1-2; a possible D gene is TRBD1 (5 bases). Deletions cut 0 bases from V and 4 bases from J, with 12 bases between. CDR1 is DFQATT and CDR2 is SNEGSKA in the germline V gene (reference sequence). There are 14 residues in the CDR3. CDR3 sequence: CSARDRGVGYGYTF. As DNA, the CDR3 is TGCAGTGCTAGAGATCGAGGGGTTGGCTATGGCTACACCTTC.

This clonotype occurred a few times. This chain links TRBV4-1 with TRBJ2-5, with 14 bases that match TRBD2. Germline CDR1 reads MGHRA; CDR2 reads YSYEKL. The CDR3 extends over 18 amino acids. V lost 1 base and J lost 2; bases outside the gene matches: 6. The CDR3 nucleotides read TGCGCCAGCAGCCAAGGATTAGGACTAGCGGGGGGACAAGAGACCCAGTACTTC. It codes for CASSQGLGLAGGQETQYF.

This clonotype occurred a few times. V and J are TRBV5-5 and TRBJ1-5; D gene uncertain. The V gene's germline CDR1 is SGHKS and CDR2 YYEKEE (reference sequence). V was pared by 3 bases and J by 4 bases, with 11 bases between. The CDR3 covers 14 residues. The DNA of the CDR3 is TGTGCCAGCAGCTCGACGGTACAGAATCAGCCCCAGCATTTT. Residues: CASSSTVQNQPQHF.

About this clonotype: A read error may produce the germline difference seen at one junction end. The chain joins TRBV7-7 to TRBJ2-2, with TRBD1 identical over 7 bases. Germline loops: CDR1 SSHAT, CDR2 FNYEAQ (reference sequence). The CDR3 sequence is 15 residues long. The CDR3 DNA follows: TGTGCTAGCAGCCCCACGACAGGGTTCACCGGGGAGCTGTTTTTT. Its translation is CASSPTTGFTGELFF. Full variable domain (rest looked up from reference TRBV7-7 and TRBJ2-2): GAGVSQSPRYKVTKRGQDVTLRCDPISSHATLYWYQQALGQGPEFLTYFNYEAQPDKSGLPSDRFSAERPEGSISTLTIQRTEQRDSAMYRCASSPTTGFTGELFFGEGSRLTVL.

This rearrangement joins TRBV20-1 to TRBJ1-4, with 9 bases aligning to TRBD1. V was clipped by 6 bases and J by 3 bases; unmatched bases: 8. From germline, CDR1 is DFQATT and CDR2 SNEGSKA (reference sequence). The CDR3 runs to 15 residues. The CDR3 DNA follows: TGCAGTGCGACCAAGAACAGGGGGCCTAATGAAAAACTGTTTTTT. Its protein is CSATKNRGPNEKLFF.

The V and J genes are TRBV7-6 and TRBJ2-1, with 11 positions matching TRBD2. V dropped 1 base and J dropped 6; count of bases not matched to a gene: 11. CDR1 SGHVS and CDR2 FNYEAQ come from the germline V gene. The CDR3 is 18 residues long. This CDR3 is CASSLGPSSTSGANEQFF. CDR3 bases: TGTGCCAGCAGCTTAGGACCCTCCTCGACTAGCGGGGCCAATGAGCAGTTCTTC. The whole variable domain, filled in from reference TRBV7-6 and TRBJ2-1, reads GAGVSQSPRYKVTKRGQDVALRCDPISGHVSLYWYRQALGQGPEFLTYFNYEAQQDKSGLPNDRFSAERPEGSISTLTIQRTEQRDSAMYRCASSLGPSSTSGANEQFFGPGTRLTVL.